This is a list of T cell receptor beta chains from one sample in a study of a mutant IDH1 vaccine in newly diagnosed glioma. Profiled with immunoSEQ multiplex PCR; TCRdb holds only in-frame clones, not every one. This table holds 50,000 to 55,000 clones, 78% found once. These receptors' antigens are unknown. Sequencing used PBMCs, obtained from a glioma patient whose treatment included an IDH1 peptide vaccine. The receptors come from a man aged 45 to 65 with glioma. Both conserved end residues are part of each CDR3. A D gene is named only where the DNA matches it firmly. A clone size is listed for some rows: how often the clone was seen (once, few, many), or a class if it is expanded.

v_gene,abundance,j_gene,d_gene,CDR3aa,CDR3nt
TRBV7-9,NA,TRBJ2-1,NA,CASRRQSYNEQFF,TGTGCCAGCAGAAGACAGTCTTACAATGAGCAGTTCTTC
TRBV29-1,NA,TRBJ2-7,TRBD1,CSVEGQGAYEQYF,TGCAGCGTTGAGGGACAGGGGGCATACGAGCAGTACTTC
TRBV11-2,NA,TRBJ1-4,NA,CASSLFDGEKLFF,TGTGCCAGCAGCTTATTCGACGGTGAAAAACTGTTTTTT
TRBV19,few,TRBJ1-1,NA,CASSRSDLNTEAFF,TGTGCCAGTAGTCGATCAGACCTGAACACTGAAGCTTTCTTT
TRBV7-2,NA,TRBJ2-7,NA,CASSFPGAEQYF,TGTGCCAGCAGCTTCCCAGGGGCCGAGCAGTACTTC
TRBV6-6,NA,TRBJ1-4,TRBD1,CASSLRTGGDEKLFF,TGTGCCAGCAGTTTGAGGACAGGGGGCGATGAAAAACTGTTTTTT
TRBV10-2,NA,TRBJ2-2,TRBD1,CASGYTTGTDLPGELFF,TGCGCCAGCGGATATACTACCGGGACAGATCTGCCCGGGGAGCTGTTTTTT
TRBV30,NA,TRBJ1-6,TRBD1,CAWSSGTGGNSPLHF,TGTGCCTGGAGTTCCGGGACAGGGGGCAATTCACCCCTCCACTTT
TRBV5-1,NA,TRBJ2-3,NA,CASSLRLPVTDTQYF,TGCGCCAGCAGCTTGCGGTTACCAGTCACAGATACGCAGTATTTT
TRBV27,NA,TRBJ2-3,NA,CASSLEITSTDTQYF,TGTGCCAGCAGTTTGGAAATTACTAGCACAGATACGCAGTATTTT
TRBV5-1,NA,TRBJ2-7,TRBD1,CASSTRQGTYEQYF,TGCGCCAGCAGCACCCGACAGGGAACCTACGAGCAGTACTTC
TRBV7-8,NA,TRBJ2-3,TRBD2,CASSLGLAGEADTQYF,TGTGCCAGCAGCTTAGGCCTAGCGGGGGAGGCAGATACGCAGTATTTT
TRBV19,NA,TRBJ1-2,NA,CASSIKQYYGYTF,TGTGCCAGTAGTATAAAACAGTACTATGGCTACACCTTC
TRBV11-2,NA,TRBJ2-7,NA,CASSLRRAAYEQYF,TGTGCCAGCAGCTTAAGGAGGGCCGCCTACGAGCAGTACTTC